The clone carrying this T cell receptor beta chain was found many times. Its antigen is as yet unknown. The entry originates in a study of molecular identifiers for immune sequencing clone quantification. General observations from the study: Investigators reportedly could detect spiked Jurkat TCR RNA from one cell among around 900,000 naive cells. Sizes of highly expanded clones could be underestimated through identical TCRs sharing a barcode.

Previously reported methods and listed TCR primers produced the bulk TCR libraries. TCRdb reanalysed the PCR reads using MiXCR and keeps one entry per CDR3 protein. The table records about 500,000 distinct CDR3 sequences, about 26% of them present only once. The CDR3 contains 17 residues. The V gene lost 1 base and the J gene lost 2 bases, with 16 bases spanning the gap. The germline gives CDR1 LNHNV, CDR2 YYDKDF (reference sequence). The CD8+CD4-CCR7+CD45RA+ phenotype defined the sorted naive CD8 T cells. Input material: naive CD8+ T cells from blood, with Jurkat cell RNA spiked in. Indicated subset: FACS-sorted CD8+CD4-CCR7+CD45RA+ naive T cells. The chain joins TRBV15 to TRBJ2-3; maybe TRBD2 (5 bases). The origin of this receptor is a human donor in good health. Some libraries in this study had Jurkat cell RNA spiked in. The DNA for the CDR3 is TGTGCCACCAGCAGAGCGGGGTCAGTTAAACTCACAGATACGCAGTATTTT. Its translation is CATSRAGSVKLTDTQYF.